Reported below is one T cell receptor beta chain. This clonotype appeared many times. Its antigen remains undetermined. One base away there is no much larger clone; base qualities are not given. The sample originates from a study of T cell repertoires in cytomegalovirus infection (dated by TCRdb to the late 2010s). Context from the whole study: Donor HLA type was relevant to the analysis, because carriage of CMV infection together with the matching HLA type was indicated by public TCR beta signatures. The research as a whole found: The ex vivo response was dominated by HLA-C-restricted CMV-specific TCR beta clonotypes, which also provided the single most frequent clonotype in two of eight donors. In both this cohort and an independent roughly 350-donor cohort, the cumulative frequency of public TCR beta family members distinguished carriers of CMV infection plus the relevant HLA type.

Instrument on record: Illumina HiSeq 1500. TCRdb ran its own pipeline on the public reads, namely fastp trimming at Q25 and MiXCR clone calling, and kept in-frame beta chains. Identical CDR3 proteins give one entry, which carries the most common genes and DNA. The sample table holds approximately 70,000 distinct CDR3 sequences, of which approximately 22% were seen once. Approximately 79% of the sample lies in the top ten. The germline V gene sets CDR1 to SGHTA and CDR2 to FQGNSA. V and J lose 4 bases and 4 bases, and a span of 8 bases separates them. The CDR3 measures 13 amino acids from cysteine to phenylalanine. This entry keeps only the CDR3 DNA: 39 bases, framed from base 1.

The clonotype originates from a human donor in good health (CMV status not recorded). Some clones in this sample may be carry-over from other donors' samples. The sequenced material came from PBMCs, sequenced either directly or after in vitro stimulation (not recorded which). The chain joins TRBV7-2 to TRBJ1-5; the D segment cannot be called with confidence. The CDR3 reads CASSSSTNQPQHF. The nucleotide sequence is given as TGTGCCAGCAGCTCTAGCACAAATCAGCCCCAGCATTTT.